This record looks at one T cell receptor beta chain sequence and its context. This clonotype was picked up many times. Its antigen has not been determined. Base qualities are not provided; no much larger clone lies one nucleotide away. This entry comes from a study of T cells in Graves' hyperthyroidism and ophthalmopathy (dated by TCRdb to between 2018 and 2020). About the study as a whole: Peripheral blood was sampled at the time of initial diagnosis, prior to any treatment. TCR V-J signatures able to tell the groups apart were searched for in a discovery cohort of 100 patients, of whom 43 had Graves' ophthalmopathy and under 65 had stable Graves' hyperthyroidism. Whether ophthalmopathy could be predicted prospectively was tested in an independent validation cohort made up of 18 to 20 hyperthyroidism patients plus 17 patients who later progressed to ophthalmopathy. The roughly 91 discovery patients were randomly divided into training and test sets at a 7:3 ratio. In addition, the study compared T-cell repertoires in thyroid tissue and in blood from six Graves' hyperthyroidism patients. After blood sampling, hyperthyroidism patients were treated with methimazole at a starting dose of 30 mg daily, and ophthalmopathy patients were treated with high-dose intravenous methylprednisolone. The paper reports TCR Vbeta CDR3 sequencing of more than 120 peripheral blood samples: approximately 41 ophthalmopathy, fewer than 85 hyperthyroidism and around 17 progressor patients.

TCR beta CDR3 regions were amplified from RNA transcripts. The TCR CDR3 was subjected to a first round of RT-PCR using the HTBI primer set and the Qiagen OneStep RT-PCR kit. The libraries were constructed in a second round of multiplex PCR and then size-selected and purified. Libraries were sequenced paired-end with 100 bp reads on an Illumina HiSeq2000. Per the authors' processing: Raw data were processed with SOAPnuke, discarding reads with adapters, uncalled bases, mean Phred below 15, or no exact constant-primer or identifier match. COPE v1.2.5 was used to merge high-quality paired reads, and clonotypes were defined as unique nucleotide sequences. Clonotypes were aligned to IMGT TRBV, TRBD and TRBJ reference segments using MiTCR v1.1. Analysis was restricted to V-J combinations with a frequency above 0.0001, which covered about 99% of repertoires. A TCS score was defined as the ratio between F50 (clonal expansion) and ExV (chaos), using BLOSUM62-based TCRdist between CDR3 peptides within each V-J. Welch's t-statistics and random forest reduced 450 to 600 V-J features to 13, which were used in a naive Bayes classifier (R e1071). TCRdb reprocessing: public reads trimmed at Q25 with fastp, clones called with MiXCR, in-frame beta chains kept. Entries are consolidated by CDR3 protein sequence, retaining the most common genes and DNA. The V and J calls and clone size are TCRdb's, not the authors'. The sample contains around 600,000 distinct CDR3 sequences, about 14% of them found a single time. The leading ten clones occupy under 15% of the sample.

Results the study describes overall, beyond this receptor: Sample size was not statistically predetermined, and investigators were not blinded to group allocation. A model built on a 13 V-J signature distinguished ophthalmopathy from stable hyperthyroidism, reaching around 90% sensitivity and about 81% specificity in cross-validation and 80%/75% in testing. During validation, the model predicted progression to ophthalmopathy a median of approximately 6.5 months ahead of onset, with around 70% sensitivity and less than 85% specificity. Blood samples also contained most of the expanded thyroid clonotypes (frequency above 0.001), which suggests that blood repertoires may reflect thyroid immune responses.

Measured from the cysteine to the phenylalanine, the CDR3 is 13 residues long. The sequence is cut down to CDR3 DNA, 39 bases in frame from base 1. According to the germline V gene (reference sequence), CDR1 reads LGHDT and CDR2 reads YNNKEL. Trimming costs V 2 bases and J 4 bases, and their ends lie 5 bases apart. Ophthalmopathy patients had moderately to severely active disease, with a Clinical Activity Score of 3 or more, a NOSPECS grade of 4 or more, and a disease duration of less than 3 months. The study excluded patients with uncontrolled infections, other autoimmune diseases, pregnancy or lactation. Diagnoses were based on clinical symptoms, serum thyroxine and TRAb, thyroid ultrasound and orbital computed tomography. Ficoll-Paque density gradient centrifugation was used to isolate PBMCs from approximately 10 ml of fresh peripheral blood. Total RNA was extracted with Trizol reagent, and quality was checked on an Agilent 2100 Bioanalyzer.

The rearranged segments are TRBV3-1 and TRBJ2-2; the D gene lacks a confident call. The sequencing sample was made of blood. The sequence came from a woman aged 50 to 60 with Graves' ophthalmopathy. The DNA is as follows: TGTGCCAGCAGCCAACCGGGCACCGGGGAGCTGTTTTTT. Its translation is CASSQPGTGELFF.